A selection of T cell receptor beta chains follows, all from one sample in a study of shared clonotypes between healthy human individuals. The protocol was immunoSEQ multiplex PCR, while the TCRdb copy is restricted to in-frame clones and leaves out a portion. The sample includes roughly 720,000 clones, around 90% of them seen just once. Sequencing was done on a sample of memory CD8+ T cells from PBMCs. These receptors were obtained from a man aged 18 to 29 in good health. Some clones in this sample may be carry-over from other donors' samples. Both conserved end residues are trimmed from each CDR3.

V	J	CDR3
TRBV6-5	TRBJ1-1	ASSGVRGGSTEAF
TRBV28	TRBJ1-1	ASSLWAGDTEAF
TRBV27	TRBJ1-1	ASSRTGRVGTEAF
TRBV29-1	TRBJ2-7	SVEETDRAYEQY
TRBV25-1	TRBJ1-4	ASSERGREKLF
TRBV7-2	TRBJ2-7	ASSLASVSGAYEQY
TRBV7-8	TRBJ2-1	ASKLSGRQF
TRBV7-9	TRBJ2-7	ASSLDGRAHEQY
TRBV13	TRBJ2-1	ASSSPFGLAGKGTANEQF
TRBV9	TRBJ1-1	ASTPGGSGGEAF
TRBV28	TRBJ2-1	ASSHGQGAYNEQF
TRBV4-1	TRBJ1-5	ASSQDPQGNQPQH
TRBV18	TRBJ2-7	ASSPPRDYEQY
TRBV29-1	TRBJ2-1	SVDWYGRGYEQF
TRBV6-6	TRBJ1-5	ASNRRGVDQPQH
TRBV7-3	TRBJ2-3	ASSPIIGADTQY
TRBV27	TRBJ2-1	ASSHRTGNEQF
TRBV11-2	TRBJ2-7	ASSNGGYEQY
TRBV9	TRBJ2-3	ASSEQLAGGGADTQY
TRBV13	TRBJ2-6	ASSLEQLPRWANVLT
TRBV5-1	TRBJ2-7	ASSLGQQAPFLEQY
TRBV27	TRBJ2-7	ASSLSGWQGAFYEQY
TRBV5-6	TRBJ1-2	ASFGQGAYGYT
TRBV27	TRBJ2-1	ASSRQVGAHSYNEQF
TRBV15	TRBJ2-1	ATSSGLVGYNEQF
TRBV10-3	TRBJ2-7	AISDQGVLYEQY